This TCR beta chain was obtained from a study of CD8 T cells in Susac syndrome. The length of the CDR3 is 14 residues. Germline V CDR1 and CDR2: MGHDK, SYGVNS. With 6 bases clipped from V and 5 bases from J, the junction kept 8 bases outside the gene matches. Bulk CD8+ and CD4+ cells came from magnetic negative isolation; CD8+ TEMRA by FACS. Reverse transcription used roughly 0.5 to 1 ug RNA and random hexamers. By means of immunoSEQ multiplex PCR, TCR beta CDR3 spanning 54 Vbeta and 13 Jbeta underwent amplification. TCRdb independently ran MiXCR on the immunoSEQ multiplex PCR reads; one entry per CDR3 protein. The sample shows about 200,000 distinct CDR3 sequences, over 90% of them seen only once.

The origin of this receptor is a human donor with multiple sclerosis. The rearrangement joins TRBV25-1 to TRBJ2-7, with 9 bases identical to TRBD1. The sequenced sample was CD4+ T cells from PBMCs. This CDR3 is CASSLGTGPHEQYF. CDR3 nucleotides: TGTGCCAGCAGCCTCGGGACAGGGCCCCACGAGCAGTACTTC.